This TCR beta chain was profiled in a study of cytomegalovirus exposure and HLA in healthy donors. The overall study: Approximately 180 million T cells yielded under 130 million unique TCR beta sequences in earlier analysis. Study conclusions and caveats: The Asian-associated ancestry cluster reportedly had fewer N-insertions than the approximately 670-donor mean in a later analysis. Immune exposure was documented only through CMV serostatus. In a later analysis, a missense DCLRE1C variant was linked to TCR beta V- and J-gene trimming.

This clone was counted once. Its specificity is unknown. Other DNA sequences in this sample translate to the same CDR3. PCR used 60 Vbeta primers and 13 Jbeta primers. TCRdb's table, derived via immunoSEQ multiplex PCR, lists solely in-frame clones and lacks some. The repertoire holds over 200,000 clones, with about 78% as singletons. What was sequenced was PBMCs. The origin of this receptor is a male donor in good health and CMV-seronegative.

The CDR3 DNA is TGTGCCAGCAGCTACACGACAGGGCAGAACACTGAAGCTTTCTTT. Translation: CASSYTTGQNTEAFF. The chain has TRBV5-4 and TRBJ1-1; 7 nucleotides line up with TRBD1. The CDR3 contains 15 residues. Trimming cost V 3 bases and J 1 base; bases outside gene matches: 6. CDR1 is SGHNT and CDR2 is YYREEE in the germline V gene (reference sequence). The whole variable domain, filled in from reference TRBV5-4 and TRBJ1-1, reads ETGVTQSPTHLIKTRGQQVTLRCSSQSGHNTVSWYQQALGQGPQFIFQYYREEENGRGNFPPRFSGLQFPNYSSELNVNALELDDSALYLCASSYTTGQNTEAFFGQGTRLTVV.